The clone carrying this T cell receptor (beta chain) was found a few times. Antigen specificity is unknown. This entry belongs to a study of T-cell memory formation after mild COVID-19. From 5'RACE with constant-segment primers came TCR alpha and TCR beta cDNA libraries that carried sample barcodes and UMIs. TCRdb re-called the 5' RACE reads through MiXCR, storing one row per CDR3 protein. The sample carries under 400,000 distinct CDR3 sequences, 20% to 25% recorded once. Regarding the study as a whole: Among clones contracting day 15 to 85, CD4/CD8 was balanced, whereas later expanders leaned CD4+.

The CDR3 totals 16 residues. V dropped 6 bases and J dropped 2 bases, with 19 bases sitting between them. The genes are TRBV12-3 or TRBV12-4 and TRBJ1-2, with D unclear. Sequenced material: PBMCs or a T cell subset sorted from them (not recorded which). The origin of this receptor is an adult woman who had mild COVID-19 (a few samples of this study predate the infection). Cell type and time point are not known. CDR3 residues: CASSLSRDIINYGYTF. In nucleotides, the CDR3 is TGTGCCAGCAGCCTAAGTCGGGATATAATCAACTATGGCTACACCTTC.